The 6 T cell receptor beta chains below were found in one sample sequenced in a study of blood T cells in healthy people across ages. A second PCR of about 7 to 12 cycles used a sample-barcoded 5' primer and a J-beta primer mix. TCRdb re-called the 5' RACE reads with MiXCR, one entry per CDR3 protein. The sample includes 1.5 million to 2 million distinct CDR3 sequences, about two fifths of them seen just once. The material sequenced was blood. The receptors derive from a human donor in good health.

This clonotype was detected a few times. The CDR3 nucleotides read TGTGCCAGCAGGCAGGACAGGGGGCTCTCCTACGAGCAGTACTTC. Residues: CASRQDRGLSYEQYF. V is TRBV7-8 and J is TRBJ2-7, with 11 bases fitting TRBD1. From germline, CDR1 is SGHVS and CDR2 FQNEAQ. Losses at the gene ends were 6 bases for V and 0 bases for J; bases not matched to a gene: 4. The CDR3 loop spans 15 amino acids.

The chain couples TRBV7-9 to TRBJ1-5; the D is unclear. The germline gives CDR1 SEHNR, CDR2 FQNEAQ (reference sequence). Trimming stripped 5 bases from V and 4 bases from J, with 9 bases between. The length of the CDR3 is 13 residues. The DNA for the CDR3 is TGTGCCAGCAGCCGGCTAGATAATCAGCCCCAGCATTTT. This gives the protein CASSRLDNQPQHF.

This chain uses TRBV12-3 or TRBV12-4 with TRBJ2-5, with 8 bases aligning to TRBD1. Trimming at V came to 6 bases and at J to 11 bases, leaving 20 bases not matched to a gene. The CDR3 spans 16 residues. Written as DNA, the CDR3 is TGTGCCAGCAGCATGACCGGGACAGGTGTTTACAATGAGCAGTACTTC. It codes for CASSMTGTGVYNEQYF.

The genes are TRBV29-1 and TRBJ2-1, with D possibly TRBD1 on 5 matching bases. V was clipped by 0 bases and J by 1 base, with 13 bases between them. Looked up from germline, CDR1 is SQVTM and CDR2 is ANQGSEA. The CDR3 loop spans 16 amino acids. CDR3 in amino acids: CSVEDQSRGSYNEQFF. The CDR3 coding sequence is TGCAGCGTTGAAGATCAGAGTAGGGGTTCCTACAATGAGCAGTTCTTC.

The V gene is TRBV12-3 or TRBV12-4, the J gene TRBJ2-1; no clear D. V was clipped by 1 base and J by 13 bases, with 23 bases between them. The CDR3 covers 16 residues. CDR3 sequence: CASSLGVASLQETQFF. The CDR3 nucleotides read TGTGCCAGCAGTTTAGGGGTTGCGTCCCTACAAGAGACCCAGTTCTTC.

This clonotype has only a few counts. This sequence joins TRBV29-1 and TRBJ2-7; TRBD1 might be the D (6 bases). The V end was cut by 3 bases, the J end by 2 bases, with 17 bases between. CDR1 and CDR2 (germline): SQVTM, ANQGSEA. CDR3 length: 15 residues. CDR3 sequence: CSVDNGVRGTYEQYF. CDR3 DNA: TGCAGCGTTGATAATGGCGTCAGGGGAACCTACGAGCAGTACTTC.